This TCR beta chain emerged from a study of cytomegalovirus exposure and HLA in healthy donors. Study outcomes and limitations: It is likely that the observed cluster of highly shared sequence variants was a sequencing artifact. Reports described diagnosis of cytomegalovirus status by the classifier as highly specific and sensitive. TCR beta V segments were, for the most part, productive about 90% or about 30% of the time in an earlier analysis. In most subjects, TCR beta sequences reportedly gave accurate predictions of HLA-A and HLA-B alleles.

In the PCR, 60 Vbeta and 13 Jbeta primers were used. TCRdb's table, derived via immunoSEQ multiplex PCR, lists solely in-frame clones and lacks some. The table includes around 150,000 clones, around four fifths detected once. This clone was detected once. Its antigen is still unknown. CDR3 length: 15 amino acids. In germline, CDR1 is SQVTM, CDR2 ANQGSEA. V was cut by 2 bases and J by 0 bases, with 13 bases left in between. The source material was PBMCs. This TCR derives from a man in his thirties or forties in good health. The gene calls are TRBV29-1 and TRBJ1-1; no clear D gene. This CDR3 reads CSVENLPGLNTEAFF. The CDR3 bases are TGCAGCGTTGAAAACCTTCCAGGCTTGAACACTGAAGCTTTCTTT.